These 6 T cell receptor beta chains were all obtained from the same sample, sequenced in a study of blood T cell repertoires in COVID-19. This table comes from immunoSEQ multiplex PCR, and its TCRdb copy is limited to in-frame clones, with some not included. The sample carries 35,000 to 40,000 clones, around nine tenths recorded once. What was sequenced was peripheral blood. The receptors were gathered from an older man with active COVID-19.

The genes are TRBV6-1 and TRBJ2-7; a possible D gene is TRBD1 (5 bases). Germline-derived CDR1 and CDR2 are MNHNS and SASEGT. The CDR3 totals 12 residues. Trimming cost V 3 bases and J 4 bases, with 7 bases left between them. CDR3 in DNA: TGTGCCAGCAGTGAGACAGTTTACGAGCAGTACTTC. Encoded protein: CASSETVYEQYF.

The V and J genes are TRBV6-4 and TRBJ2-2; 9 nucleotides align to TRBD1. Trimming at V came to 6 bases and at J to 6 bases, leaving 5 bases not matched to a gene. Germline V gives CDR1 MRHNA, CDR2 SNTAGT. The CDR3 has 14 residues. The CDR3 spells CASSRTGESGELFF. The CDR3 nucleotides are TGTGCCAGCAGCAGGACAGGGGAATCCGGGGAGCTGTTTTTT.

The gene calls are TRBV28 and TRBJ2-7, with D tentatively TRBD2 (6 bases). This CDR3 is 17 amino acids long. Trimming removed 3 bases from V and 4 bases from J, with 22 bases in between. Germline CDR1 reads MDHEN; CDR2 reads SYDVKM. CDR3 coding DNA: TGTGCCAGCAGTTTCATCTTAGTGACGGGGGAAACTTACGAGCAGTACTTC. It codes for CASSFILVTGETYEQYF.

CDR3 region: CASSVPGLAGSSTDTQYF. CDR3 DNA sequence: TGTGCCAGCAGCGTCCCGGGACTAGCGGGGTCTAGCACAGATACGCAGTATTTT. The V gene is TRBV2, the J gene TRBJ2-3, with 13 bases matching TRBD2. Germline CDR1 reads SNHLY; CDR2 reads FYNNEI. V gave up 6 bases and J gave up 0 bases; unmatched junction bases: 9. The CDR3 runs to 18 residues.

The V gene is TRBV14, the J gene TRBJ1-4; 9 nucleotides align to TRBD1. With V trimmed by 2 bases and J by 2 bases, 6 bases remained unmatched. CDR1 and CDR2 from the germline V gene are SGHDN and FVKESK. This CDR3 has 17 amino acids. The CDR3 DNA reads TGTGCCAGCAGCCAAAGACAGGGGGTTGCCACTAATGAAAAACTGTTTTTT. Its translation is CASSQRQGVATNEKLFF. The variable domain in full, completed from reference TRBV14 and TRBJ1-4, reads EAGVTQFPSHSVIEKGQTVTLRCDPISGHDNLYWYRRVMGKEIKFLLHFVKESKQDESGMPNNRFLAERTGGTYSTLKVQPAELEDSGVYFCASSQRQGVATNEKLFFGSGTQLSVL.

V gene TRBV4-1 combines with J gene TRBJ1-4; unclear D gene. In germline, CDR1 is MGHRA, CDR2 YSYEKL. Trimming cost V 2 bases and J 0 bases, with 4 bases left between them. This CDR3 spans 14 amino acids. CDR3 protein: CASSQLATNEKLFF. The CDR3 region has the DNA TGCGCCAGCAGCCAACTTGCAACTAATGAAAAACTGTTTTTT.